This paragraph covers one T cell receptor beta chain sequence. Its target is not known. The data originate from a study of cytomegalovirus exposure and HLA in healthy donors. Whole-study results and caveats: An Asian-associated ancestry cluster reportedly showed fewer N-insertions than the approximately 690-donor mean in a later analysis. Reportedly, diagnosis of cytomegalovirus status by the classifier showed high specificity and sensitivity. One cluster of highly shared sequence variants probably arose as a sequencing artifact.

PCR used 60 Vbeta primers and 13 Jbeta primers. Method: immunoSEQ multiplex PCR; TCRdb's copy keeps in-frame clones and lacks some. The sample has about 89,000 clones, about 60% seen once. Trimming removed 2 bases from V and 2 bases from J, with 12 bases in between. The CDR3 sequence is 15 residues long. Germline CDR1 and CDR2: MNHNS and SASEGT. The sequenced sample was PBMCs. The receptor was derived from a woman in her twenties or thirties in good health and CMV-seronegative. The chain carries TRBV6-1 and TRBJ1-1; D remains unclear. In DNA form, the CDR3 reads TGTGCCAGCAGTGAAAACCCGGGATATAACACTGAAGCTTTCTTT. Translation: CASSENPGYNTEAFF.